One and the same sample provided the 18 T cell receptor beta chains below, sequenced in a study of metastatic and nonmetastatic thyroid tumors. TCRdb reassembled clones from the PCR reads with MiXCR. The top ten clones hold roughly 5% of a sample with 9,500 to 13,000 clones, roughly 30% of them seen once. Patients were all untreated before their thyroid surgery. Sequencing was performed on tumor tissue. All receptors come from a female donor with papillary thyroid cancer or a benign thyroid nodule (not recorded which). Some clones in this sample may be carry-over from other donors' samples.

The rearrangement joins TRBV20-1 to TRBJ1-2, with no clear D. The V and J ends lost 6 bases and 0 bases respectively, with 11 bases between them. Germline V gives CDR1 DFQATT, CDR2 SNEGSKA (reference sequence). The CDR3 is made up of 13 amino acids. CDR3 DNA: TGCAGTGCCACGCAGCCAACTAACTATGGCTACACCTTC. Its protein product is CSATQPTNYGYTF.

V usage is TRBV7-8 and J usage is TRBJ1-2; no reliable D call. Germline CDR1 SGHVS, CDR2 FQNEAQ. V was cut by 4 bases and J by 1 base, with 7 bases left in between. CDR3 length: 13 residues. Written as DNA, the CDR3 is TGTGCCAGCAGCTCGGACGGTAACTATGGCTACACCTTC. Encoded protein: CASSSDGNYGYTF.

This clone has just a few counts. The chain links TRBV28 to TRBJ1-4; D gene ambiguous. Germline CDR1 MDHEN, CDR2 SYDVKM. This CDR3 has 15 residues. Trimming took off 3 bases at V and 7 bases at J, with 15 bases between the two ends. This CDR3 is CASSFRWGWSEKLFF. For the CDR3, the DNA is TGTGCCAGCAGTTTTAGATGGGGTTGGAGTGAAAAACTGTTTTTT.

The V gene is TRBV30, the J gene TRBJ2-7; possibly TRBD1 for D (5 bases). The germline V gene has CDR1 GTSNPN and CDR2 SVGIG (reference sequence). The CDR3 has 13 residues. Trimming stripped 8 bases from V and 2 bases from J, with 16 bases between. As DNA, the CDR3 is TGTGCCGTAGGGGCTATTTTACCCTACGAGCAGTACTTC. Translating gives CAVGAILPYEQYF.

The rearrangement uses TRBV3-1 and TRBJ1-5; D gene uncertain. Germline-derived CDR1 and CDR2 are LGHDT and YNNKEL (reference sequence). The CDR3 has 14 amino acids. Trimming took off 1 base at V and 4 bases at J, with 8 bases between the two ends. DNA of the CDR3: TGTGCCAGCAGCCAAGGACGGCTTAATCAGCCCCAGCATTTT. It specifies CASSQGRLNQPQHF.

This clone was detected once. The CDR3 DNA reads TGTGCCAGCAGCTTAATTGCGGGAGGTGAGCAGTTCTTC. Its protein product is CASSLIAGGEQFF. V is TRBV7-9 and J is TRBJ2-1; 8 bases agree with TRBD2. The trim removed 2 bases at V and 9 bases at J, leaving 3 bases unmatched. CDR3 length: 13 amino acids. Germline CDR1 SEHNR, CDR2 FQNEAQ (reference sequence).

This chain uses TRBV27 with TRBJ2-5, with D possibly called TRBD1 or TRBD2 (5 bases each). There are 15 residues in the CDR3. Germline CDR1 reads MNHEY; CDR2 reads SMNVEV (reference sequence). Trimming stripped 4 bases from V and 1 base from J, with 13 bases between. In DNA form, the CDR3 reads TGTGCCAGCAGTTCCACCGGGACCCCCCAAGAGACCCAGTACTTC. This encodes CASSSTGTPQETQYF.

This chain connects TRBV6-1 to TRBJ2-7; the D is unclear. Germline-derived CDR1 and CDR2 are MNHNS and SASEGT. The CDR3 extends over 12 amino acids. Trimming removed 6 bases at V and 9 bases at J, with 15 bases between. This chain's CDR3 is CASRFDTHLQYF. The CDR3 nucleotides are TGTGCCAGCAGATTCGACACGCACCTGCAGTACTTC.

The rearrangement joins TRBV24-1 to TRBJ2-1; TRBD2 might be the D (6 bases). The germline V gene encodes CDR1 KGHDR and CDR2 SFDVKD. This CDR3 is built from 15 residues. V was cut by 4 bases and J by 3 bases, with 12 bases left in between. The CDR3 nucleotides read TGTGCCACCAGTGACCGGGGGTTCGACTACAATGAGCAGTTCTTC. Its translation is CATSDRGFDYNEQFF.

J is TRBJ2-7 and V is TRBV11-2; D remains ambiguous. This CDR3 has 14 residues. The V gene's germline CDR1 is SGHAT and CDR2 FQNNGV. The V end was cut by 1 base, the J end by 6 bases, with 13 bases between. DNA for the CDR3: TGTGCCAGCAGCTTAGCCCCAGGAATGAGCGAGCAGTACTTC. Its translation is CASSLAPGMSEQYF.

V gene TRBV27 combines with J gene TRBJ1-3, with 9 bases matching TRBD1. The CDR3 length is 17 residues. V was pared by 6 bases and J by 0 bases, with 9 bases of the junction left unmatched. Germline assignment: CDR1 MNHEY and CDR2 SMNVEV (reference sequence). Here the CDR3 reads CASSLTGQGISGNTIYF. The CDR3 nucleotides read TGTGCCAGCAGCCTGACGGGACAGGGTATCTCTGGAAACACCATATATTTT.

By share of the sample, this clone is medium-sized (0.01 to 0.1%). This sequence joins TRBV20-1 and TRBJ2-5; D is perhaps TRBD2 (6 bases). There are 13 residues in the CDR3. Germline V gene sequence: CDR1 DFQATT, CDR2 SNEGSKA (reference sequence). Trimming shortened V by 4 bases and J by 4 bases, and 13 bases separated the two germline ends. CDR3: CSAKSNGGETQYF. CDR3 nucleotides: TGCAGTGCTAAAAGTAACGGGGGAGAGACCCAGTACTTC.

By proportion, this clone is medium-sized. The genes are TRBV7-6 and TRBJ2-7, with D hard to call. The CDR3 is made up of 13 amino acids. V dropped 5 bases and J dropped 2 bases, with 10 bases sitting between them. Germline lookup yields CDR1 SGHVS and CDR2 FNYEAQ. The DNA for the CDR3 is TGTGCCAGCAGCCACGGCAAGACCTACGAGCAGTACTTC. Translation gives CASSHGKTYEQYF.

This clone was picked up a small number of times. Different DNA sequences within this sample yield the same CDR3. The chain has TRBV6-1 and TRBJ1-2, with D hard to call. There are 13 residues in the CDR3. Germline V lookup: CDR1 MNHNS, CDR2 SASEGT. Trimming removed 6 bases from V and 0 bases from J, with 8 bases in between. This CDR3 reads CASSPGPNYGYTF. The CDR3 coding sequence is TGTGCCAGCAGCCCAGGCCCTAACTATGGCTACACCTTC.

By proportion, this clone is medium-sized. The CDR3 spells CASRQNPGQGARGYTF. DNA for the CDR3: TGTGCCAGTAGACAAAACCCCGGACAGGGGGCGCGTGGCTACACCTTC. The V call is TRBV19, the J call TRBJ1-2; 11 bases agree with TRBD1. CDR3 length equals 16 residues. The junction had 13 bases not matched to a gene; V was cut back by 6 bases and J by 7 bases. Germline assignment: CDR1 LNHDA and CDR2 SQIVND (reference sequence). Supplemented by reference TRBV19 and TRBJ1-2, the full variable domain reads DGGITQSPKYLFRKEGQNVTLSCEQNLNHDAMYWYRQDPGQGLRLIYYSQIVNDFQKGDIAEGYSVSREKKESFPLTVTSAQKNPTAFYLCASRQNPGQGARGYTFGSGTRLTVV.

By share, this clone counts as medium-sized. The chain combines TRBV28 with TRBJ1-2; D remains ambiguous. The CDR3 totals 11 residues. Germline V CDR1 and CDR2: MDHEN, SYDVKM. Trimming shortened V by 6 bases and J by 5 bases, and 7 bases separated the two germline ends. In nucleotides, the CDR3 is TGTGCCAGCAGGGAGATTTATGGCTACACCTTC. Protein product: CASREIYGYTF.

The CDR3 region has the DNA TGTGCCAGCAGTTACACTAGCGGAGCCTACGAGCAGTACTTC. Encoded protein: CASSYTSGAYEQYF. V gene TRBV6-6 combines with J gene TRBJ2-7, with TRBD2 matching 8 bases. CDR3 length: 14 residues. J was trimmed by 2 bases and V by 2 bases; bases with no gene match: 2. CDR1 and CDR2 from the germline V gene are MNHNY and SVGAGI (reference sequence).

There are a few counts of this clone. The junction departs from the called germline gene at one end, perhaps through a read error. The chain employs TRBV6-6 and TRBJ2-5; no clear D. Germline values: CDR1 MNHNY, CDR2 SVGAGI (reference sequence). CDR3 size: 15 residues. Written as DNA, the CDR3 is TGTGCCAGCAGTTACGGCAACAGCCTACAAGAGACGCAGTACTTC. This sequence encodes CASSYGNSLQETQYF.